This TCR beta chain was obtained from a study of blood T cell repertoires in COVID-19. The CDR3 contains 12 residues. V lost 1 base to trimming and J lost 4 bases, with 4 bases between them. Germline assignment: CDR1 SEHNR and CDR2 FQNEAQ (reference sequence). This clone came up once. Original data processing: By means of reference gene primer amplification, nucleated cell counts were estimated. Data came from immunoSEQ multiplex PCR; TCRdb stores just in-frame clones and leaves some out. V and J calls and clone size are as listed in that table; D and trimming were resolved from the DNA. The data contain approximately 220,000 clones, 65% to 85% of them singletons.

This TCR was sampled from an elderly woman with acute or convalescent COVID-19. The material sequenced was peripheral blood. The chain couples TRBV7-9 to TRBJ1-2, with D unclear. The CDR3 sequence is CASSLDIYGYTF. As DNA, the CDR3 is TGTGCCAGCAGCTTAGATATCTATGGCTACACCTTC.